These 16 T cell receptor beta chains originate from one sample sequenced in a study of cytomegalovirus exposure and HLA in healthy donors. It was with 60 Vbeta and 13 Jbeta primers that the PCR ran. Sequenced by immunoSEQ multiplex PCR; TCRdb stores in-frame clones only, minus some. This sample's clone table lists 45,000 to 70,000 clones. The sample was PBMCs. The origin of the receptors is a woman aged 30 to 39 in good health and CMV-seropositive.

The chain uses TRBV11-1 and TRBJ2-1, with 7 bases identical to TRBD1. This CDR3 is 16 amino acids long. V dropped 2 bases and J dropped 4; count of bases not matched to a gene: 8. CDR1 is SGHAT and CDR2 is FQDESV in the germline V gene (reference sequence). The CDR3 loop is CASSLSKQGWYNEQFF. CDR3 DNA sequence: TGTGCCAGCAGCTTATCGAAACAGGGGTGGTACAATGAGCAGTTCTTC.

The J gene is TRBJ1-2, the V gene TRBV29-1; no clear D gene. This CDR3 comprises 11 residues. The V gene's germline CDR1 is SQVTM and CDR2 ANQGSEA. With 3 bases removed from V and 7 bases from J, the gap between germline ends came to 9 bases. This CDR3 is CSVEVGSGYTF. As DNA, the CDR3 is TGCAGCGTTGAGGTGGGGAGTGGCTACACCTTC.

The rearrangement joins TRBV28 to TRBJ1-1, with D possibly being TRBD1 (5 bases). V shed 6 bases and J shed 0 bases, with 11 bases lying between them. Germline V gene lookup returns CDR1 MDHEN and CDR2 SYDVKM. The CDR3 loop spans 14 amino acids. CDR3 amino acids: CASRPRAMNTEAFF. For the CDR3, the DNA is TGTGCCAGCAGACCCAGGGCCATGAACACTGAAGCTTTCTTT.

The J gene is TRBJ2-2, the V gene TRBV6-5; D call uncertain. The CDR3 is 15 amino acids. Germline V CDR1 and CDR2: MNHEY, SVGAGI. V dropped 7 bases and J dropped 4 bases, with 16 bases sitting between them. The CDR3 sequence: CASTEFPRGTGELFF. In DNA, the CDR3 is TGTGCCAGCACCGAGTTTCCGCGTGGCACCGGGGAGCTGTTTTTT.

V gene TRBV6-1 combines with J gene TRBJ2-7; perhaps TRBD2 as D (5 bases). This CDR3 spans 15 amino acids. Germline assignment: CDR1 MNHNS and CDR2 SASEGT. V shed 0 bases and J shed 3 bases, with 12 bases lying between them. The CDR3 coding sequence is TGTGCCAGCAGTGAAGCCCCGGAGGCAATCTACGAGCAGTACTTC. This sequence encodes CASSEAPEAIYEQYF.

The chain carries TRBV12-5 and TRBJ1-5; D may be TRBD1 (6 bases). Trimming took 0 bases from V and 0 from J, leaving 12 bases between them. CDR1 is LGHNT and CDR2 is FRNRAP in the germline V gene. This CDR3 spans 17 amino acids. The CDR3 DNA sequence: TGTGCTAGTGGTTTGGTCCTAGGGGGGGATAGCAATCAGCCCCAGCATTTT. This translates into CASGLVLGGDSNQPQHF. Variable domain in full (rest from reference TRBV12-5 and TRBJ1-5): DARVTQTPRHKVTEMGQEVTMRCQPILGHNTVFWYRQTMMQGLELLAYFRNRAPLDDSGMPKDRFSAEMPDATLATLKIQPSEPRDSAVYFCASGLVLGGDSNQPQHFGDGTRLSIL.

The V and J genes are TRBV6-1 and TRBJ2-7; no reliable D call. The CDR3 loop spans 13 amino acids. Trimming took 3 bases from V and 0 from J, leaving 6 bases between them. CDR1 and CDR2 (germline): MNHNS, SASEGT. Written as DNA, the CDR3 is TGTGCCAGCAGTGATGGCAGCTCCTACGAGCAGTACTTC. Its translation: CASSDGSSYEQYF.

The rearrangement joins TRBV6-1 to TRBJ2-1; 8 bases are a match to TRBD2. Unmatched junction bases numbered 10, after V lost 3 bases and J lost 15 bases. CDR3 length: 13 amino acids. Germline V gene data show CDR1 as MNHNS and CDR2 as SASEGT. The CDR3 nucleotides are TGTGCCAGCAGTGATGTGGGGGACGGGGGGGCGTTCTTC. Translating it yields CASSDVGDGGAFF.

Its frequency marks this clone as medium-sized. This chain connects TRBV10-1 to TRBJ2-1, with 11 bases fitting TRBD1. Germline V gene sequence: CDR1 WNHNN, CDR2 SYGVQD (reference sequence). CDR3 length: 13 residues. V shed 5 bases, J shed 12 bases, and the junction held 6 bases outside the gene matches. The CDR3 coding sequence is TGCGCCAGCAGTAGGACAGGGGGCTCGGGGCAGTTCTTC. Its protein product is CASSRTGGSGQFF.

This chain connects TRBV19 to TRBJ1-6; 8 positions match TRBD1. Germline CDR1 is LNHDA and CDR2 is SQIVND (reference sequence). V was pared by 4 bases and J by 0 bases, with 8 bases of the junction left unmatched. The CDR3 has 18 residues. The chain's CDR3 is CASSTPGQASSYNSPLHF. As DNA, the CDR3 is TGTGCCAGTAGTACCCCGGGACAGGCGAGCTCCTATAATTCACCCCTCCACTTT.

The V and J genes are TRBV6-5 and TRBJ2-5; D may be TRBD2 (6 bases). V shed 4 bases and J shed 2 bases, with 14 bases lying between them. There are 15 residues in the CDR3. The germline CDR1 and CDR2 sequences are MNHEY and SVGAGI. As DNA, the CDR3 is TGTGCCAGCAGTTGGGGGACTGCCCTACAAGAGACCCAGTACTTC. Amino acid sequence: CASSWGTALQETQYF.

The chain employs TRBV7-9 and TRBJ1-1; no reliable D call. The ends were cut back, 0 bases at V and 7 bases at J, with 9 bases in the middle. The germline V gene encodes CDR1 SEHNR and CDR2 FQNEAQ (reference sequence). This CDR3 comprises 13 residues. CDR3 DNA sequence: TGTGCCAGCAGCTTAGCGCGGGGTAATGAAGCTTTCTTT. Its protein product is CASSLARGNEAFF.

The V and J genes are TRBV2 and TRBJ1-2, with unresolved D. The germline CDR1 and CDR2 sequences are SNHLY and FYNNEI. This CDR3 is built from 15 residues. V lost 3 bases and J 0 bases, leaving 11 bases between the germline ends. The CDR3 here is CASSELAGSNYGYTF. CDR3 coding DNA: TGTGCCAGCAGTGAGCTTGCGGGATCTAACTATGGCTACACCTTC.

The chain couples TRBV6-5 to TRBJ2-7, with D possibly TRBD2 on 6 matching bases. Trimming stripped 6 bases from V and 1 base from J, with 7 bases between. Germline V CDR1 and CDR2: MNHEY, SVGAGI. The CDR3 spans 12 residues. This CDR3 is CASSGTSYEQYF. The CDR3 bases are TGTGCCAGCAGCGGGACTTCCTACGAGCAGTACTTC.

The chain uses TRBV5-1 and TRBJ1-2; D is ambiguous. Germline CDR1 SGHRS, CDR2 YFSETQ. The germline V and J ends were trimmed by 5 bases and 0 bases, with 5 bases remaining between them. The CDR3 extends over 12 amino acids. The CDR3 sequence is CASSDSNYGYTF. The CDR3 coding sequence is TGCGCCAGCAGTGACTCTAACTATGGCTACACCTTC.

The chain joins TRBV2 to TRBJ1-3; D is ambiguous. Germline V CDR1 and CDR2: SNHLY, FYNNEI. CDR3 size: 14 residues. V was clipped by 4 bases and J by 0 bases, with 7 bases between them. CDR3 region: CASSGLSSGNTIYF. The CDR3 nucleotides are TGTGCCAGCAGTGGACTGAGCTCTGGAAACACCATATATTTT.